This T cell receptor (beta chain) was captured in a study of T cell responses to AZD1222 COVID-19 vaccine (dated by TCRdb to the early 2020s). Background on the whole study: TCR sequencing covered more than 230 trial participants: some 210 given two doses of AZD1222 and around 25 given two doses of MenACWY control vaccine. Trial participants were enrolled by age into subgroups of 18-55, 56-69 and 70-plus years, and around 150, 28 and 57 TCR-sequenced participants, respectively, were included in these subgroups.

Beyond this particular receptor, the publication reports: The vaccine-associated CD4 TCRs covered the entire spike protein, and the dominant responses fell in regions 160-218 and 743-854. The 56-69-year group was small, and its depth increase did not reach significance, likely because of low power. Participants were mostly white British, with more females than males. The authors suggested clonal diversity may have been underestimated. Epitopes outside the regions mutated in the B.1.351 and B.1.1.7 variants were reportedly recognized by nearly half of the unique spike-specific TCRs. Conclusions about previously exposed vaccinees are limited because only 6 or 7 AZD1222 recipients were SARS-CoV-2 seropositive at baseline. Because no samples from the day 14 peak response were available, repertoires could be characterized only after the peak T cell response. Spike-specific TCR breadth and depth rose significantly after two AZD1222 doses compared with day 0 and with MenACWY recipients.

What this sample's time point label stands for: baseline before first vaccination. What this sample's treatment or condition label stands for: meningococcal conjugate vaccine given as trial control. Vaccinee samples came from UK trials COV001 and COV002, including a single-blind randomized controlled phase 2/3 trial of AZD1222 (ChAdOx1 nCoV-19) in healthy adults. For TCRbeta chain sequencing, PBMC samples from trial participants were taken at day 0 and at day 28 after the second dose. The CDR3 regions of human TCRbeta chains were analyzed by immunosequencing. Processing in the source paper ran as follows. TCRs in the repertoires were compared against a reference library of SARS-CoV-2-specific TCRs that had been generated with the MIRA antigen-specificity platform. Breadth meant the fraction of unique TCRs that were SARS-CoV-2-associated, whereas depth meant the fraction of total T cells that were SARS-CoV-2-associated. Using the MIRA data, each spike-specific TCR was mapped to the spike region that the TCR reacts to and placed in a CD4 or CD8 class. Log10-transformed breadth and depth values were compared by one-way ANOVA with Sidak's multiple comparisons tests. The source is immuneACCESS, and TCRdb retained only in-frame sequences with V and J called. Part of the clones is not carried over; for the studies checked, unresolved V genes explain less than half of this, and the remainder is unexplained. V and J calls and clone size are given by that table; D and trimming were obtained from the DNA. The sample table holds roughly 140,000 clones, of which under 95% were seen once. The leading ten clones occupy approximately 2.7% of the sample.

CDR3 length: 12 amino acids, cysteine to phenylalanine. The retained sequence is limited to the CDR3, 36 bases, with the frame set at the first base. As encoded in the germline V gene, CDR1 is ENHRY while CDR2 is SYGVKD. V lost 11 bases and J lost 1 base; the stretch between them is 10 bases long. Points on this clone: The specificity of this receptor is unknown. Base qualities are not provided; no much larger clone lies one nucleotide away.

The clonotype originates from an adult in good health. The specimen was peripheral blood, collected on day 0 of MenACWY control vaccination. The rearranged chain carries TRBV10-3 and TRBJ2-3; the D assignment is uncertain and may be TRBD1 or TRBD2, with 5 bases supporting each. CDR3 sequence: CASGAGTDTQYF. The DNA sequence is TGTGCCTCCGGGGCCGGCACAGATACGCAGTATTTT.